This T cell receptor (beta chain) was retrieved from a study of blood T cell repertoires in COVID-19. The data were produced by immunoSEQ multiplex PCR, yet TCRdb's version contains in-frame clones alone and is incomplete. The sample contains roughly 100,000 clones, more than 90% of which appear only once. CDR1 and CDR2 from the germline V gene are SGHKS and YYEKEE (reference sequence). The CDR3 spans 17 residues. V was clipped by 3 bases and J by 2 bases; unmatched bases: 10. Sequenced sample: peripheral blood. This chain joins TRBV5-5 and TRBJ1-2; 10 bases are shared with TRBD1. The receptor was isolated from a woman in her forties or fifties with COVID-19, enrolled during active disease. CDR3 DNA: TGTGCCAGCAGCTACCGGGACAGGGGCCATAAAAACTATGGCTACACCTTC. This translates into CASSYRDRGHKNYGYTF.